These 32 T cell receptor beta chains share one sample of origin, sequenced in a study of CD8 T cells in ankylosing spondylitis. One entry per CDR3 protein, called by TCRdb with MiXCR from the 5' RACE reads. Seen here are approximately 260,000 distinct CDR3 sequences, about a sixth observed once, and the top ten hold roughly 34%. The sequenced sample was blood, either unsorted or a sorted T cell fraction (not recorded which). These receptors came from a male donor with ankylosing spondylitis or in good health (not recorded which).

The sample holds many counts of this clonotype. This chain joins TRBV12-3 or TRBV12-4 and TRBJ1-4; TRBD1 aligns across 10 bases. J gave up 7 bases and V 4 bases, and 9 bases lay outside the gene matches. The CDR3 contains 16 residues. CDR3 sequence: CASSYRDRGKGEKLFF. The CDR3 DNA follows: TGTGCCAGCAGTTACCGGGACAGGGGTAAAGGTGAAAAACTGTTTTTT.

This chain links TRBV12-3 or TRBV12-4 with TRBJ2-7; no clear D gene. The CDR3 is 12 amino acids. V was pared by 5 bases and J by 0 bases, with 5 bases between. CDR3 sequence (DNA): TGTGCCAGCAGTGGAAACTCCTACGAGCAGTACTTC. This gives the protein CASSGNSYEQYF.

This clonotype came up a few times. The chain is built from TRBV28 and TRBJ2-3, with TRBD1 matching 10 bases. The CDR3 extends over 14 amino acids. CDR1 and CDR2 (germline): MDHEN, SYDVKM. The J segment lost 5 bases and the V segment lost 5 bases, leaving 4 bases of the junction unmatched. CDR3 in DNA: TGTGCCAGCAGTCTGGGGACAGGGGTAGATACGCAGTATTTT. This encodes CASSLGTGVDTQYF.

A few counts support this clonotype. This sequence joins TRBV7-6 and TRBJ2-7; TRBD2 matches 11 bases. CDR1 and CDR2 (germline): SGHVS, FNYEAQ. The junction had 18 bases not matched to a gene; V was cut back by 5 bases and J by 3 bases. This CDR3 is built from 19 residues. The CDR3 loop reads CASSVQGPYSGREFYEQYF. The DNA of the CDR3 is TGTGCCAGCAGCGTACAGGGGCCCTATAGCGGGAGGGAATTCTACGAGCAGTACTTC.

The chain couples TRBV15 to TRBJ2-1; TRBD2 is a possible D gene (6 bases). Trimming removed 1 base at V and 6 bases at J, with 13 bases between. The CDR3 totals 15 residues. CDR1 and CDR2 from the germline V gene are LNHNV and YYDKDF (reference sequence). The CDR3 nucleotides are TGTGCCACCAGCAGAGCGGGGAGGCGTCCCAATGAGCAGTTCTTC. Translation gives CATSRAGRRPNEQFF.

The CDR3 DNA reads TGTGCCAGCAGCTTAGGAAGCGGGAGTTCAGATACGCAGTATTTT. Translated: CASSLGSGSSDTQYF. This sequence joins TRBV7-6 and TRBJ2-3, with TRBD2 matching over 8 bases. Germline V CDR1 and CDR2: SGHVS, FNYEAQ. The CDR3 is 15 amino acids. J lost 4 bases, V lost 1 base, and 4 bases had no gene match. Complete variable domain (other parts from reference TRBV7-6 and TRBJ2-3): GAGVSQSPRYKVTKRGQDVALRCDPISGHVSLYWYRQALGQGPEFLTYFNYEAQQDKSGLPNDRFSAERPEGSISTLTIQRTEQRDSAMYRCASSLGSGSSDTQYFGPGTRLTVL.

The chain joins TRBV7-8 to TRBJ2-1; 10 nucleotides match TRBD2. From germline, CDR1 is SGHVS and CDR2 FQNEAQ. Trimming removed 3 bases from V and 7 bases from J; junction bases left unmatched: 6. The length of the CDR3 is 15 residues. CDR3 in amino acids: CASSFTSGVLNEQFF. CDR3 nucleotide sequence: TGTGCCAGCAGCTTCACTAGCGGGGTGTTGAATGAGCAGTTCTTC.

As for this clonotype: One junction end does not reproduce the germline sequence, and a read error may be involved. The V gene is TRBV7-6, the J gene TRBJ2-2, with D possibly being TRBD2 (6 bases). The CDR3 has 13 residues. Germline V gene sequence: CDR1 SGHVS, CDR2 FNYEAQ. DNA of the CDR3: TGTGCCAGCAGCTTCCCAGGTTCCGGGGAGGTGTTTTTT. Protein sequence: CASSFPGSGEVFF.

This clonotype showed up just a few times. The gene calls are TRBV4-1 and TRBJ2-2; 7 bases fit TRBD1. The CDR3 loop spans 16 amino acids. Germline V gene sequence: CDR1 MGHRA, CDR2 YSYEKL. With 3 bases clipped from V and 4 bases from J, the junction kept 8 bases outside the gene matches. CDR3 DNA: TGCGCCAGCAGCCAGCCATCGGACAGGATCACCGGGGAGCTGTTTTTT. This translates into CASSQPSDRITGELFF.

CDR3 region: CASSFETSGDRQYF. The CDR3 nucleotides are TGTGCCAGCAGTTTCGAGACTAGCGGAGATCGGCAGTATTTT. This chain links TRBV12-3 or TRBV12-4 with TRBJ2-3; 9 positions agree with TRBD2. V trimming: 3 bases; J trimming: 11 bases; junction bases outside the gene matches: 9. This CDR3 is built from 14 residues.

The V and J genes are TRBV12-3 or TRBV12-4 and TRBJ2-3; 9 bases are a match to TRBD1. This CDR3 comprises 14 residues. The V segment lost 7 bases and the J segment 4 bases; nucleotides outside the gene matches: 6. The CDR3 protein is CASTPDRGADTQYF. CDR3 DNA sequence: TGTGCCAGCACTCCGGACAGGGGCGCAGATACGCAGTATTTT.

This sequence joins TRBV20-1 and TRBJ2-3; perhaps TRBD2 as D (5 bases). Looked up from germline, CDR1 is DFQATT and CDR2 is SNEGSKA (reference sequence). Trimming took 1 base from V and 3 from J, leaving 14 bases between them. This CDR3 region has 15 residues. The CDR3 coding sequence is TGCAGTGCTAGAGGAGCGGAAAGCCTTACAGATACGCAGTATTTT. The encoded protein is CSARGAESLTDTQYF.

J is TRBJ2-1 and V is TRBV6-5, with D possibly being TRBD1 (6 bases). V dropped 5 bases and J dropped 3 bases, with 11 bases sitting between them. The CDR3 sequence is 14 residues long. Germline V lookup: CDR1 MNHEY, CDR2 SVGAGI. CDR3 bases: TGTGCCAGCAGTCACAGGGCAGGCTACAATGAGCAGTTCTTC. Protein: CASSHRAGYNEQFF.

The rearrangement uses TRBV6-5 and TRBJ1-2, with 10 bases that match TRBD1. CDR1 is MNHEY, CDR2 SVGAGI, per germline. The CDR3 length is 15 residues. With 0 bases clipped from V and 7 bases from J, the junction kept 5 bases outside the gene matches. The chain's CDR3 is CASSYSTGGSGGYTF. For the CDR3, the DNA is TGTGCCAGCAGTTACTCGACAGGGGGCTCTGGTGGCTACACCTTC.

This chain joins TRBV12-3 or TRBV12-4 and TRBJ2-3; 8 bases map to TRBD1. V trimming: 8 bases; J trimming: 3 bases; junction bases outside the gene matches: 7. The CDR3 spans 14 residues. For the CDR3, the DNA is TGTGCCAGCCGCGTGGACAGGGCAACAGATACGCAGTATTTT. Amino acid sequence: CASRVDRATDTQYF.

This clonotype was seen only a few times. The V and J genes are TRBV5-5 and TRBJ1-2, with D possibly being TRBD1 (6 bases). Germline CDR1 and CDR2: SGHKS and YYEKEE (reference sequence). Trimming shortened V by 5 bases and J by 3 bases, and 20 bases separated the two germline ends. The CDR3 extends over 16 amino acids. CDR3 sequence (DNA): TGTGCCAGCAGTATTCGGTGGGGAGCAGGGGACTATGGCTACACCTTC. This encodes CASSIRWGAGDYGYTF.

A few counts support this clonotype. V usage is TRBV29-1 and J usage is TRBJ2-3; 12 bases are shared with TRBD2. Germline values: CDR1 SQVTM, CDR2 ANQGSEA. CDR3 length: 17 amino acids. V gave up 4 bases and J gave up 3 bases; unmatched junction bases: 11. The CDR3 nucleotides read TGCAGCGTTGCAGGGGCTAGCGGGAGGGCCGAGACAGATACGCAGTATTTT. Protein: CSVAGASGRAETDTQYF.

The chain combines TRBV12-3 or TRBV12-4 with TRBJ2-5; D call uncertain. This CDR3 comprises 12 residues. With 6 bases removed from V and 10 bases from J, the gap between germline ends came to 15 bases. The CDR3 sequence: CASSPDLGHQYF. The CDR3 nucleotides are TGTGCCAGCAGCCCCGATTTAGGGCACCAGTACTTC.

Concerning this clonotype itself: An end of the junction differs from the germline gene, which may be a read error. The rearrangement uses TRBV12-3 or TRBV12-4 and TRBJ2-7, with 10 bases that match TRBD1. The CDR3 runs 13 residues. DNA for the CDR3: TGTGCCAGCAGTCCCGACAGGGGGCTGCCTATCCACTTC. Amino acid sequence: CASSPDRGLPIHF.

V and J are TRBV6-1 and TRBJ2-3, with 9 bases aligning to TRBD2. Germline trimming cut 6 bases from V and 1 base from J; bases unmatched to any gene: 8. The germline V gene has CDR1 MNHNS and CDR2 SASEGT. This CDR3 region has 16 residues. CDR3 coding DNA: TGTGCCAGCAGAGTAGCGGGAGATCTTGGCACAGATACGCAGTATTTT. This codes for CASRVAGDLGTDTQYF.

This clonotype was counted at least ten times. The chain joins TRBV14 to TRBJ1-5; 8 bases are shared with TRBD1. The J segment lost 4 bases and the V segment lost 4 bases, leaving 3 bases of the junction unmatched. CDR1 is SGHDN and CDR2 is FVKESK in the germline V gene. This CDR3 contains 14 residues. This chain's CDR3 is CASSPTGVNQPQHF. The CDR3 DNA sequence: TGTGCCAGCAGCCCGACAGGGGTTAATCAGCCCCAGCATTTT. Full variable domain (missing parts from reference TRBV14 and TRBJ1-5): EAGVTQFPSHSVIEKGQTVTLRCDPISGHDNLYWYRRVMGKEIKFLLHFVKESKQDESGMPNNRFLAERTGGTYSTLKVQPAELEDSGVYFCASSPTGVNQPQHFGDGTRLSIL.

This CDR3 reads CASSYSLTANTEAFF. As DNA, the CDR3 is TGTGCCAGCAGTTACTCGCTGACAGCGAACACTGAAGCTTTCTTT. The chain joins TRBV6-5 to TRBJ1-1; the D gene is possibly TRBD1 (5 bases). V lost 0 bases and J lost 1, with 9 bases in between. The CDR3 is made up of 15 amino acids. Germline V gives CDR1 MNHEY, CDR2 SVGAGI.

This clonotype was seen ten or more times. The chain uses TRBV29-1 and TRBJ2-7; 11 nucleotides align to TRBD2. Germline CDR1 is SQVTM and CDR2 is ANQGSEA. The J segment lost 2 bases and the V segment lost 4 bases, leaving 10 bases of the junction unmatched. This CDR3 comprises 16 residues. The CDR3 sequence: CSVGGTLAGGPYEQYF. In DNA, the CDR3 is TGCAGCGTTGGGGGGACTCTAGCGGGGGGTCCCTACGAGCAGTACTTC.

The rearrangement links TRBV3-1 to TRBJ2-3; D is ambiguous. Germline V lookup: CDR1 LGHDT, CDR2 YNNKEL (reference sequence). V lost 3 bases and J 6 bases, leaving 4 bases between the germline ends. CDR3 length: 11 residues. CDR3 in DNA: TGTGCCAGCAGCCAGATCGATACGCAGTATTTT. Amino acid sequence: CASSQIDTQYF.

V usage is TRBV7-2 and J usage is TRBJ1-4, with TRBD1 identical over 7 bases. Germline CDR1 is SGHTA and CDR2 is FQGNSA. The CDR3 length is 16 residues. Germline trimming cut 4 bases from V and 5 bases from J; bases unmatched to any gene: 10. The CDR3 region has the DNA TGTGCCAGCAGCTCAACATCCGGGACAGCAAATGAAAAACTGTTTTTT. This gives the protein CASSSTSGTANEKLFF.

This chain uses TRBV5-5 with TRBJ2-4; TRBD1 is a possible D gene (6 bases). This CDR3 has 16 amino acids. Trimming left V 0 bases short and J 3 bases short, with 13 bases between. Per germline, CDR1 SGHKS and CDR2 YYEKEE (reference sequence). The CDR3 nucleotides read TGTGCCAGCAGCTTGGTGGGCAGGGGTGGCAAAAACATTCAGTACTTC. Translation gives CASSLVGRGGKNIQYF. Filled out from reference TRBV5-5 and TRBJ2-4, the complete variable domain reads DAGVTQSPTHLIKTRGQQVTLRCSPISGHKSVSWYQQVLGQGPQFIFQYYEKEERGRGNFPDRFSARQFPNYSSELNVNALLLGDSALYLCASSLVGRGGKNIQYFGAGTRLSVL.

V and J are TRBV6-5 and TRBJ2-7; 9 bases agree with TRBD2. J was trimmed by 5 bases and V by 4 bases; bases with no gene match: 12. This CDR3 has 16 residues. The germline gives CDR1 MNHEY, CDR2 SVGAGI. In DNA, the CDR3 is TGTGCCAGCAGTTCCACAGCCGGCGGGAGGGCGGACGAGCAGTACTTC. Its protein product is CASSSTAGGRADEQYF.

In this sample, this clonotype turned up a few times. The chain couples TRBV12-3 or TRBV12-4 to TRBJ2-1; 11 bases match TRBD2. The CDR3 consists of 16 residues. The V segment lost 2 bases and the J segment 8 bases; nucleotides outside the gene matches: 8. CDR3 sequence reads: CASSLTLAGGRDEQFF. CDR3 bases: TGTGCCAGCAGTTTAACTCTAGCGGGAGGCAGGGATGAGCAGTTCTTC.

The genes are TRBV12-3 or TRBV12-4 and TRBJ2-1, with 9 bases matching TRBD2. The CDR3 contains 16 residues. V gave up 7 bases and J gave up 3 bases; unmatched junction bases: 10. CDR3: CASNPVAGALYNEQFF. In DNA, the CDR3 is TGTGCCAGCAACCCCGTAGCGGGAGCCCTCTACAATGAGCAGTTCTTC.

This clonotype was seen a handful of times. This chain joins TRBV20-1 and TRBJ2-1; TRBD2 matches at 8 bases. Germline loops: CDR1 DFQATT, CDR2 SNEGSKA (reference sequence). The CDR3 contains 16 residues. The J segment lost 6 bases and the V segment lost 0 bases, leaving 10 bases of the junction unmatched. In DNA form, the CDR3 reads TGCAGTGCTAGAGATTGGGAGCGGGAGACAGGCAATGAGCAGTTCTTC. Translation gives CSARDWERETGNEQFF.

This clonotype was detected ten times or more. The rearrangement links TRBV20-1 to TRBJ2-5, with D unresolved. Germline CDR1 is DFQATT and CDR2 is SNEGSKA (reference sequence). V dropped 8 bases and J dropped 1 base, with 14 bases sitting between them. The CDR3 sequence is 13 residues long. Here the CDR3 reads CSLDPRSQETQYF. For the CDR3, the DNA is TGCAGTTTAGATCCGCGAAGCCAAGAGACCCAGTACTTC.

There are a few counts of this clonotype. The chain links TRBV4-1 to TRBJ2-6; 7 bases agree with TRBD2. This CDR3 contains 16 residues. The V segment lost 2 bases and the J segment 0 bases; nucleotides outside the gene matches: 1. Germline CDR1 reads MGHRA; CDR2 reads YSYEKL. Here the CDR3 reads CASSQRLASGANVLTF. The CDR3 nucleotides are TGCGCCAGCAGCCAACGACTAGCCTCTGGGGCCAACGTCCTGACTTTC.